These 8 T cell receptor beta chains were sequenced from one sample in a study of shared clonotypes between healthy human individuals (dated by TCRdb to between 2020 and 2021). The library was obtained by the immunoSEQ multiplex PCR assay. The table was pulled from immuneACCESS by TCRdb, which kept in-frame rearrangements only. Such tables lose some clones; where checked, under half of the loss comes from unresolved V genes, and the rest has no known cause. The sample table records about half a million clones; over 75% of these occur just once. The ten biggest clones cover about 13% of the sample. Sequencing was done on a sample of PBMCs. These receptors were obtained from a woman in her thirties or forties in good health. Some clones in this sample may be carry-over from other donors' samples.

This clone occurred a few times. This may be a read error: a much more frequent sequence differs by one nucleotide. The chain joins TRBV2 to TRBJ1-4; D might be TRBD1 (6 bases). This CDR3 region has 14 residues. Per the germline V gene, CDR1 is SNHLY and CDR2 is FYNNEI. CDR3 DNA: TGTGCCAGCATTTACAGGGAAACTAATGAAGAACTGTTTTTT. Translation gives CASIYRETNEELFF.

The chain links TRBV5-1 to TRBJ2-3; TRBD1 matches at 11 bases. V shed 7 bases and J 4 bases; nucleotides not matched to a gene: 5. Per germline, CDR1 SGHRS and CDR2 YFSETQ. The CDR3 totals 14 residues. This CDR3 is CASFGQGASDTQYF. DNA of the CDR3: TGCGCCAGCTTCGGACAGGGGGCATCAGATACGCAGTATTTT. The variable domain in full, with the rest retrieved from reference TRBV5-1 and TRBJ2-3, is KAGVTQTPRYLIKTRGQQVTLSCSPISGHRSVSWYQQTPGQGLQFLFEYFSETQRNKGNFPGRFSGRQFSNSRSEMNVSTLELGDSALYLCASFGQGASDTQYFGPGTRLTVL.

This clone was picked up a small number of times. V usage is TRBV5-4 and J usage is TRBJ1-1; D unclear. CDR1 and CDR2 from the germline V gene are SGHNT and YYREEE (reference sequence). This CDR3 region has 13 residues. V lost 4 bases and J lost 5, with 12 bases in between. Written as DNA, the CDR3 is TGTGCCAGCAGCGGGTCCAAAGCTACTGAAGCTTTCTTT. It translates to CASSGSKATEAFF.

This clone has a count of ten or more. At the DNA level, this CDR3 is encoded by other sequences in the same sample as well. This CDR3 is CATSRDRGGQNIQYF. The CDR3 DNA is TGTGCCACCAGCAGAGATCGAGGTGGCCAAAACATTCAGTACTTC. The chain is built from TRBV15 and TRBJ2-4; D call uncertain. V lost 0 bases and J 5 bases, leaving 11 bases between the germline ends. The CDR3 sequence is 15 residues long. Germline CDR1 is LNHNV and CDR2 is YYDKDF (reference sequence).

The chain employs TRBV4-1 and TRBJ2-7; 8 positions match TRBD2. The germline gives CDR1 MGHRA, CDR2 YSYEKL. The CDR3 extends over 15 amino acids. Losses at the gene ends were 6 bases for V and 3 bases for J; bases not matched to a gene: 10. CDR3 bases: TGCGCCAGCAGTCCCGGCGGGAGGTCTGACTACGAGCAGTACTTC. This codes for CASSPGGRSDYEQYF.

This clone has a count of ten or more. This same CDR3 is encoded by further DNA sequences in the sample. The rearrangement joins TRBV7-2 to TRBJ2-1; 11 positions agree with TRBD2. CDR1 is SGHTA, CDR2 FQGNSA, per germline. After removal of 2 bases from V and 0 bases from J, the junction contained 6 bases not matched to a gene. The CDR3 extends over 18 amino acids. CDR3 protein: CASSLWATSGSSYNEQFF. The CDR3, as DNA: TGTGCCAGCAGCTTATGGGCCACTAGCGGGAGCTCCTACAATGAGCAGTTCTTC.

The chain links TRBV30 to TRBJ2-1; TRBD1 agrees at 9 bases. Trimming at V came to 7 bases and at J to 3 bases, leaving 1 base not matched to a gene. The CDR3 consists of 12 residues. Germline V gives CDR1 GTSNPN, CDR2 SVGIG (reference sequence). The CDR3 here is CASDRGYNEQFF. The CDR3, as DNA: TGTGCCTCGGACAGGGGCTACAATGAGCAGTTCTTC.

In this sample, this clone turned up a few times. V is TRBV5-3 and J is TRBJ2-1; no firm D call. TRBV5-3 belongs to the ORF category, with a function that is uncertain. The CDR3 has 14 residues. V lost 0 bases, J lost 1 base, and 5 bases lay in between. As DNA, the CDR3 is TGTGCCAGAAGCTTGGCCCGGTCCTACAATGAGCAGTTCTTC. Translating gives CARSLARSYNEQFF.